This T cell receptor (beta chain) was obtained from a study of T cell responses to AZD1222 COVID-19 vaccine. V lost 5 bases and J lost 7; bases outside the gene matches: 10. The CDR3 has 15 amino acids. Germline CDR1 and CDR2: MNHEY and SVGAGI. Overall study findings and caveats: Two AZD1222 doses significantly raised spike-specific TCR breadth and depth over controls. Among the donors, most were white British and more were female, and clonal diversity was possibly underestimated. Repertoire sampling occurred only after the peak T cell response.

The repertoire was sequenced with immunoSEQ multiplex PCR; TCRdb's copy has only in-frame clones and lacks some. The table includes around 140,000 clones, around 90% detected once. To note about this clone: Antigen: not known.

Second-dose schedules of about 4 or about 12 weeks were combined. V is TRBV6-5 and J is TRBJ1-1, with TRBD1 identical over 10 bases. Sequencing used peripheral blood, obtained 28 days after the second AZD1222 dose. The TCR comes from an adult who received the AZD1222 COVID-19 vaccine. As DNA, the CDR3 is TGTGCCAGCAGTCCTCCGGGACAGGGGATCGATGAAGCTTTCTTT. Residues: CASSPPGQGIDEAFF.